The 20 T cell receptor beta chains in this list originate from one sample, sequenced in a study of identical twins. From the 5' RACE reads, TCRdb called clonotypes with MiXCR, one entry per CDR3 protein. The data contain about 530,000 distinct CDR3 sequences, 20% to 25% of them singletons. These records were also assigned to another study, of yellow fever vaccine responses in identical twins.

Sequenced material: CD4+ T cells sorted from blood. Source of these receptors: a woman aged 18-29 years in good health.

The rearrangement links TRBV5-1 to TRBJ2-7; D remains unclear. Germline-derived CDR1 and CDR2 are SGHRS and YFSETQ. Deletions cut 0 bases from V and 7 bases from J, with 14 bases between. CDR3 length: 14 residues. CDR3 residues: CASSLVVTVGEQYF. In nucleotides, the CDR3 is TGCGCCAGCAGCTTGGTGGTGACTGTGGGGGAGCAGTACTTC.

The rearrangement links TRBV24-1 to TRBJ2-1; 13 nucleotides agree with TRBD2. Losses at the gene ends were 4 bases for V and 10 bases for J; bases not matched to a gene: 9. The CDR3 loop spans 16 amino acids. Germline CDR1 and CDR2: KGHDR and SFDVKD. In nucleotides, the CDR3 is TGTGCCACCAGTGAAGTGGGACTAGCGGGAAGGAGGGAGCAGTTCTTC. This translates into CATSEVGLAGRREQFF.

The J gene is TRBJ2-7, the V gene TRBV29-1, with TRBD2 identical over 8 bases. V lost 7 bases to trimming and J lost 2 bases; unmatched junction nucleotides: 7. The germline CDR1 and CDR2 sequences are SQVTM and ANQGSEA. The CDR3 is 13 residues long. The CDR3 DNA reads as TGCAGCGCCGGGGGGGCTAATCCCTACGAGCAGTACTTC. Protein sequence: CSAGGANPYEQYF.

The V and J genes are TRBV10-3 and TRBJ2-1, with 10 bases lining up with TRBD2. Looked up from germline, CDR1 is ENHRY and CDR2 is SYGVKD. The V and J ends lost 3 bases and 3 bases, in that order; junction bases with no gene match: 8. CDR3 length: 17 residues. The CDR3 nucleotides are TGTGCCATCAGTGACTCTCTAGCGGGAGCGAACTACAATGAGCAGTTCTTC. This translates into CAISDSLAGANYNEQFF.

This clonotype was detected a few times. CDR3 sequence: CATARVGTGINEQFF. As DNA, the CDR3 is TGTGCCACCGCGAGGGTCGGTACGGGAATTAATGAGCAGTTCTTC. The V and J genes are TRBV24-1 and TRBJ2-1; tentative D call: TRBD2 (5 bases). The CDR3 spans 15 residues. CDR1 and CDR2 (germline): KGHDR, SFDVKD. V lost 9 bases and J 7 bases, leaving 21 bases between the germline ends.

This clonotype was seen more than once but under ten times. This CDR3 is CATVNGGSTDTQYF. The CDR3, as DNA: TGTGCCACCGTAAACGGCGGGAGCACAGATACGCAGTATTTT. V is TRBV6-2 or TRBV6-3 and J is TRBJ2-3, with D possibly TRBD2 on 5 matching bases. The V and J ends lost 10 bases and 0 bases respectively, with 14 bases between them. Per the germline V gene, CDR1 is MNHEY and CDR2 is SVGEGT. CDR3 length: 14 residues.

This clonotype has more than one count but fewer than ten. This chain connects TRBV20-1 to TRBJ2-1; TRBD1 matches at 9 bases. The V and J ends lost 0 bases and 7 bases, in that order; junction bases with no gene match: 10. Germline assignment: CDR1 DFQATT and CDR2 SNEGSKA (reference sequence). The CDR3 loop spans 16 amino acids. In nucleotides, the CDR3 is TGCAGTGCTAGAGATCCCCGGACAGGGGATTGGAATGAGCAGTTCTTC. Its protein is CSARDPRTGDWNEQFF.

The chain couples TRBV2 to TRBJ2-7, with 8 bases that match TRBD1. The length of the CDR3 is 17 residues. Per the germline V gene, CDR1 is SNHLY and CDR2 is FYNNEI. Unmatched junction bases numbered 9, after V lost 0 bases and J lost 2 bases. The CDR3, as DNA: TGTGCCAGCAGTGAAGCCCCGGACAGGGCGACCCCCTACGAGCAGTACGTC. Residues: CASSEAPDRATPYEQYV.

This chain's CDR3 is CASSLRRISGELFF. CDR3 nucleotide sequence: TGTGCCAGCAGTTTAAGAAGAATCTCCGGGGAGCTGTTTTTT. The chain uses TRBV12-3 or TRBV12-4 and TRBJ2-2; D is undetermined. The CDR3 is 14 residues long. Between the trimmed V and J ends, which lost 2 bases and 6 bases, there was a span of 10 bases.

There are a few counts of this clonotype. The V gene is TRBV29-1, the J gene TRBJ2-1; 13 positions agree with TRBD2. V lost 6 bases to trimming and J lost 2 bases; unmatched junction nucleotides: 1. In germline, CDR1 is SQVTM, CDR2 ANQGSEA. This CDR3 has 14 amino acids. CDR3 in DNA: TGCAGCGTGGGACTAGCGGGAACCTACAATGAGCAGTTCTTC. Protein: CSVGLAGTYNEQFF.

Only a few counts were recorded for this clonotype. This rearrangement joins TRBV10-3 to TRBJ2-7, with TRBD1 matching over 7 bases. The CDR3 is made up of 14 amino acids. CDR1 and CDR2 (germline): ENHRY, SYGVKD. The ends lost 10 bases at V and 0 bases at J; junction bases unmatched: 9. The CDR3 here is CATTQGESSYEQYV. As DNA, the CDR3 is TGTGCCACCACCCAGGGGGAGAGCTCCTACGAGCAGTACGTC.

The chain combines TRBV12-3 or TRBV12-4 with TRBJ2-5, with D unresolved. The CDR3 has 13 amino acids. Trimming removed 2 bases from V and 5 bases from J, with 9 bases in between. As DNA, the CDR3 is TGTGCCAGCAGTTTACACCAGAGGGAGACCCAGTACTTC. Translation gives CASSLHQRETQYF.

CDR3 region: CASSSSGTGINGYTF. For the CDR3, the DNA is TGTGCCAGCAGTTCCTCCGGGACAGGGATTAATGGCTACACCTTC. V and J are TRBV28 and TRBJ1-2, with 9 positions matching TRBD1. This CDR3 has 15 amino acids. Germline V gives CDR1 MDHEN, CDR2 SYDVKM. With V trimmed by 4 bases and J by 6 bases, 9 bases remained unmatched.

The rearrangement links TRBV24-1 to TRBJ1-1; the D is unclear. The V end was cut by 0 bases, the J end by 4 bases, with 2 bases between. The CDR3 has 12 residues. The V gene's germline CDR1 is KGHDR and CDR2 SFDVKD. The CDR3 DNA reads as TGTGCCACCAGTGATTTGGGCACTGAAGCTTTCTTT. Translating gives CATSDLGTEAFF.

V is TRBV24-1 and J is TRBJ2-2; 7 positions agree with TRBD1. Germline CDR1 is KGHDR and CDR2 is SFDVKD. The ends lost 3 bases at V and 5 bases at J; junction bases unmatched: 11. The CDR3 covers 17 residues. Written as DNA, the CDR3 is TGTGCCACCAGTGATGACGGACCAGGGGGAAGAACCGGGGAGCTGTTTTTT. This translates into CATSDDGPGGRTGELFF.

This chain links TRBV20-1 with TRBJ2-4; 10 bases agree with TRBD1. V lost 5 bases to trimming and J lost 2 bases; unmatched junction nucleotides: 6. The CDR3 totals 15 residues. The germline gives CDR1 DFQATT, CDR2 SNEGSKA (reference sequence). CDR3 nucleotides: TGCAGTGCTGAGAGGGACAGGGGTCCCAAAAACATTCAGTACTTC. Its translation: CSAERDRGPKNIQYF.

V gene TRBV29-1 combines with J gene TRBJ1-1; D is unresolved. The germline V and J ends were trimmed by 3 bases and 7 bases, with 6 bases remaining between them. Germline CDR1 is SQVTM and CDR2 is ANQGSEA. The CDR3 runs to 10 residues. The CDR3 spells CSVEGNEAFF. In DNA, the CDR3 is TGCAGCGTTGAGGGGAATGAAGCTTTCTTT. Using reference TRBV29-1 and TRBJ1-1 for the parts outside the CDR3, the full variable domain is SAVISQKPSRDICQRGTSLTIQCQVDSQVTMMFWYRQQPGQSLTLIATANQGSEATYESGFVIDKFPISRPNLTFSTLTVSNMSPEDSSIYLCSVEGNEAFFGQGTRLTVV.

The CDR3 loop reads CASSRGQLDQPQHF. CDR3 bases: TGTGCCAGCAGCCGGGGACAGTTGGATCAGCCCCAGCATTTT. The V call is TRBV7-9, the J call TRBJ1-5; TRBD1 agrees at 7 bases. J was trimmed by 5 bases and V by 5 bases; bases with no gene match: 6. The CDR3 runs to 14 residues. Germline V gene data show CDR1 as SEHNR and CDR2 as FQNEAQ (reference sequence). The whole variable domain, remainder taken from reference TRBV7-9 and TRBJ1-5, is DTGVSQNPRHKITKRGQNVTFRCDPISEHNRLYWYRQTLGQGPEFLTYFQNEAQLEKSRLLSDRFSAERPKGSFSTLEIQRTEQGDSAMYLCASSRGQLDQPQHFGDGTRLSIL.

This clonotype was seen a few times. V is TRBV24-1 and J is TRBJ2-5, with 10 positions matching TRBD1. V was pared by 3 bases and J by 4 bases, with 7 bases of the junction left unmatched. The CDR3 has 16 amino acids. Germline V gives CDR1 KGHDR, CDR2 SFDVKD. In nucleotides, the CDR3 is TGTGCCACCAGTGATACACGGGACAGGGGAAGAGAGACCCAGTACTTC. Amino acid sequence: CATSDTRDRGRETQYF.

This clonotype was picked up a small number of times. The chain uses TRBV6-2 or TRBV6-3 and TRBJ2-5; possibly TRBD1 or TRBD2 for D (6 bases each). The CDR3 covers 16 residues. Trimming removed 2 bases from V and 4 bases from J, with 17 bases in between. Germline loops: CDR1 MNHEY, CDR2 SVGEGT. The CDR3 protein is CASSYPRDGGRETQYF. CDR3 nucleotides: TGTGCCAGCAGTTACCCCCGGGACGGGGGCCGAGAGACCCAGTACTTC.